This T cell receptor beta chain originates from a study of spatial heterogeneity in lung cancer. For the study at large: Untreated early-stage non-small cell lung cancer patients, about 70 in total, were the donors. Researchers sequenced follow-up PBMC samples if they had them, and these came a median of roughly two years after resection.

Each molecule of TCR cDNA was tagged with one unique molecular identifier. TCRdb recomputed calls from the 5' RACE reads with MiXCR, one row per CDR3 protein. The data show approximately 39,000 distinct CDR3 sequences, 6.5% to 9.5% seen once. This clonotype was picked up many times. The time point: blood at routine non-recurrence follow-up after resection. No cell sorting; template was whole RNA from tumor, lung tissue or PBMC. This clonotype was sampled from a male donor with early-stage non-small cell lung cancer. The source material was PBMCs, sampled at follow-up.

The CDR3 protein is CASRGAGGPIDTQYF. The CDR3 DNA reads as TGTGCCAGCCGAGGGGCGGGGGGGCCTATAGATACGCAGTATTTT. V gene TRBV5-4 combines with J gene TRBJ2-3, with 9 bases identical to TRBD2. V dropped 7 bases and J dropped 5; count of bases not matched to a gene: 11. The CDR3 consists of 15 residues. Germline V gene sequence: CDR1 SGHNT, CDR2 YYREEE (reference sequence).